This T cell receptor beta chain was captured in a study of T cell responses to AZD1222 COVID-19 vaccine. The protocol was immunoSEQ multiplex PCR, while the TCRdb copy is restricted to in-frame clones and leaves out a portion. The sample includes about 140,000 clones, under 95% seen only once; the top ten take roughly 3.1%. CDR1 SGHRS and CDR2 YFSETQ come from the germline V gene. J lost 5 bases, V lost 0 bases, and 5 bases had no gene match. CDR3 length equals 16 residues. This receptor was taken from an adult in good health. Source: peripheral blood, taken on day 0 of AZD1222 vaccination. The chain is built from TRBV5-1 and TRBJ2-1; 10 positions agree with TRBD1. CDR3 region: CASSLATGTGDNEQFF. The CDR3 DNA reads TGCGCCAGCAGCTTGGCCACCGGGACAGGGGACAATGAGCAGTTCTTC.